This T cell receptor beta chain was recovered during a study of T cell changes during pregnancy in multiple sclerosis. Germline CDR1 MNHEY, CDR2 SVGAGI. The CDR3 has 16 residues. Trimming removed 0 bases from V and 1 base from J, with 9 bases in between. Measured with immunoSEQ multiplex PCR; TCRdb has only the in-frame clones, and not every one. The table includes 18,000 or so clones, around 90% detected once. Sequences were derived from CD4+ T cells from peripheral blood mononuclear cells, sampled in the first trimester of pregnancy. V and J are TRBV6-5 and TRBJ2-2; D might be TRBD1 (6 bases). This receptor was identified in a female donor in good health, enrolled as a control in a pregnancy study. The CDR3 is CASSYSGARNTGELFF. CDR3 nucleotides: TGTGCCAGCAGTTACTCGGGGGCCAGGAACACCGGGGAGCTGTTTTTT.